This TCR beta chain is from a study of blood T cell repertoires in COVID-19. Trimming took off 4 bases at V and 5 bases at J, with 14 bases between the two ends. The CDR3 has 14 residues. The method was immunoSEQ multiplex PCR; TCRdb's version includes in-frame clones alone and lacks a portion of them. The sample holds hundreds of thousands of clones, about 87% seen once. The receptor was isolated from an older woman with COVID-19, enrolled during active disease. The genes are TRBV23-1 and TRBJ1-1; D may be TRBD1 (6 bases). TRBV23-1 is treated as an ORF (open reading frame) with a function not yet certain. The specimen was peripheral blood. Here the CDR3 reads CASSPFRGRTEAFF. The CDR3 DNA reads TGCGCCAGCAGTCCGTTCAGGGGTAGGACTGAAGCTTTCTTT.